The source of this TCR beta chain is a study of T cells in Graves' hyperthyroidism and ophthalmopathy. Study as a whole: At initial diagnosis, before any treatment had begun, peripheral blood was obtained. General study findings and limits: In the analysis, a 13 V-J model separated ophthalmopathy from stable hyperthyroidism.

This clonotype was counted between two and nine times. As yet, its antigen is unknown. This CDR3 region has 13 residues. V shed 4 bases and J shed 6 bases, with 10 bases lying between them. Subjects aged 18 to 65 presented with newly diagnosed hyperthyroidism of less than 2 months' duration. Amplification yielded TCR beta CDR3 regions, with RNA transcripts as the source. The HTBI set primed first-round TCR CDR3 RT-PCR. TCRdb passed the multiplex PCR reads through MiXCR, listing each CDR3 protein once. Among about 560,000 distinct CDR3 sequences listed, 16% were seen once. The sample taken for sequencing was blood. This clonotype was obtained from a woman aged 18-30 years with Graves' hyperthyroidism. The chain combines TRBV12-3 or TRBV12-4 with TRBJ2-1; D unresolved. The CDR3 DNA reads TGTGCCAGCAGTTGGGCGGCCCCCAATGAGCAGTTCTTC. The encoded protein is CASSWAAPNEQFF.